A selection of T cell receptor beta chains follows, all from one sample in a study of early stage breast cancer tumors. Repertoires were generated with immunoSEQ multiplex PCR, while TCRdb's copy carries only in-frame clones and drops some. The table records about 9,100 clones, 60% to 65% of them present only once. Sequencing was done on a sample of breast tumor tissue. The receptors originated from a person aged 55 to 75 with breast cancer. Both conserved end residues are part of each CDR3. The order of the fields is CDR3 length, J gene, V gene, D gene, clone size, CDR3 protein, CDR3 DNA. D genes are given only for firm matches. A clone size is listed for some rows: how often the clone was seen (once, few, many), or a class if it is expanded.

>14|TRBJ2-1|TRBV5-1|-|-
CASSPEQRYNEQFF
TGCGCCAGCAGCCCCGAACAGAGGTACAATGAGCAGTTCTTC
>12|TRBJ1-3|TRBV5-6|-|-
CASSRRGSTIYF
TGTGCCAGCAGCCGCAGGGGTAGCACCATATATTTT
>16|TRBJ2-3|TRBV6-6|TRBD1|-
CASSYGTGMVTDTQYF
TGTGCCAGCAGTTACGGGACAGGGATGGTGACAGATACGCAGTATTTT
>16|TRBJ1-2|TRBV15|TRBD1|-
CATSEDGQGLKGGYTF
TGTGCCACCAGCGAAGACGGACAGGGACTCAAAGGTGGCTACACCTTC
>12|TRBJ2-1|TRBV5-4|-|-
CASSLSTGEQFF
TGTGCCAGCAGCTTGTCGACCGGAGAGCAGTTCTTC
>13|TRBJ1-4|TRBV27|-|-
CASRGFLAEKLFF
TGTGCCAGCAGAGGGTTTCTGGCTGAAAAACTGTTTTTT
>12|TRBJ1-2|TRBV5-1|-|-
CASSWRGGGYTF
TGCGCCAGCAGCTGGAGGGGAGGTGGCTACACCTTC
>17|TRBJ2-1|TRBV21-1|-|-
CASSKKSSPSSCNEQFF
TGTGCCAGCAGCAAAAAGAGCTCGCCGAGCTCCTGCAATGAGCAGTTCTTC
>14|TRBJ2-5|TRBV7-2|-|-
CASSYRQRQETQYF
TGTGCCAGCAGCTACCGACAACGTCAAGAGACCCAGTACTTC
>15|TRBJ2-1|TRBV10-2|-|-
CASRRRDEARNEQFF
TGCGCCAGCAGGAGACGGGACGAGGCGAGGAATGAGCAGTTCTTC
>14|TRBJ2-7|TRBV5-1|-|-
CASTTSGSLPEQYF
TGCGCCAGCACAACAAGCGGATCCCTTCCCGAGCAGTACTTC
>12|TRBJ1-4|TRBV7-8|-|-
CASGRVGEKLFF
TGTGCCAGTGGACGGGTGGGGGAAAAACTGTTTTTT
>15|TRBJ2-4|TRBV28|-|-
CASSRSGWAKNIQYF
TGTGCCAGCAGTCGGTCCGGGTGGGCCAAAAACATTCAGTACTTC
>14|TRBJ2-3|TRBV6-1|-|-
CASSEAGELDTQYF
TGTGCCAGCAGTGAAGCGGGGGAGTTAGATACGCAGTATTTT
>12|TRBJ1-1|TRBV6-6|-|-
CASSALNTEAFF
TGCGCCAGCAGTGCGCTGAACACTGAAGCTTTCTTT
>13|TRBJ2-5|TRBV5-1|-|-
CASSRQTQETQYF
TGCGCCAGCAGTCGTCAGACCCAAGAGACCCAGTACTTC
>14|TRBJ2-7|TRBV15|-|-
CATSREPGSYEQYF
TGTGCCACCAGCAGAGAACCGGGTTCCTACGAGCAGTACTTC
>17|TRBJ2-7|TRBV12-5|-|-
CASGLVGGAGTSYEQYF
TGTGCTAGTGGTTTGGTAGGGGGGGCAGGCACCTCCTACGAGCAGTACTTC
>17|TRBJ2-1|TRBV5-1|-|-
CASSLFGEGSSYNEQFF
TGCGCCAGCAGCTTGTTTGGGGAAGGTAGCTCCTACAATGAGCAGTTCTTC
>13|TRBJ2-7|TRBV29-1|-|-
CSGSFGTAYEQYF
TGCAGCGGCTCCTTCGGGACCGCCTACGAGCAGTACTTC
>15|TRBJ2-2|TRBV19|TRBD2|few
CASSVGLADTGELFF
TGTGCCAGTAGTGTGGGACTAGCGGACACCGGGGAGCTGTTTTTT
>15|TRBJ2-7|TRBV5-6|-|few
CASSPGLGDGYEQYF
TGTGCCAGCAGCCCCGGGCTAGGGGATGGCTACGAGCAGTACTTC
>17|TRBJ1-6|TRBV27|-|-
CASSTGQSSSYNSPLHF
TGTGCCAGCAGCACCGGACAGTCGAGCTCCTATAATTCACCCCTCCACTTT
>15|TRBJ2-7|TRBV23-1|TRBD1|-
CASSQNRDRGGEQYF
TGCGCCAGCAGTCAGAACCGGGACAGGGGCGGTGAGCAGTACTTC
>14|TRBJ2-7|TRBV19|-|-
CASSKGQRVSEQYF
TGTGCCAGTAGTAAGGGACAGCGGGTATCCGAGCAGTACTTC
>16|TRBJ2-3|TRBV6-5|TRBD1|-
CASSFLPGQGTDTQYF
TGTGCCAGCAGTTTCCTCCCGGGACAGGGCACAGATACGCAGTATTTT
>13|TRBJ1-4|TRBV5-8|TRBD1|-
CASRGDREEKLFF
TGTGCCAGCAGAGGGGACAGGGAAGAAAAACTGTTTTTT
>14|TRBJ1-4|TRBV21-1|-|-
CASSTGETNEKLFF
TGTGCCAGCAGCACAGGGGAAACTAATGAAAAACTGTTTTTT
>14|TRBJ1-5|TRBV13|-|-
CASSLGGGGQPQHF
TGTGCCAGCAGCTTAGGAGGCGGAGGTCAGCCCCAGCATTTT
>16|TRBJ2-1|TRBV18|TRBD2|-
CASSPSRLAVPGEQFF
TGTGCCAGCTCACCAAGTCGGCTAGCGGTCCCTGGTGAGCAGTTCTTC
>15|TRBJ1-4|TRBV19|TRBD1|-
CASSIRQGRGEKLFF
TGTGCCAGTAGTATCAGACAGGGAAGGGGTGAAAAACTGTTTTTT
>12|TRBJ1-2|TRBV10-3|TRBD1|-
CAISGPGGGYTF
TGTGCCATCAGTGGCCCAGGGGGCGGCTACACCTTC
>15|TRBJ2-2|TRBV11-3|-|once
CASSDRATPTGELFF
TGTGCCAGCAGCGACCGGGCAACCCCCACCGGGGAGCTGTTTTTT
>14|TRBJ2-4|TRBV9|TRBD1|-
CASSREGAVDIQYF
TGTGCCAGCAGCCGCGAGGGGGCAGTCGACATTCAGTACTTC
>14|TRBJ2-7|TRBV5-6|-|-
CASSLARASYEQYF
TGTGCCAGCAGCTTGGCACGGGCCTCCTACGAGCAGTACTTC
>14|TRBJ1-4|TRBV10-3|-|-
CAISEPGGEEKLFF
TGTGCCATCAGTGAGCCTGGGGGGGAGGAAAAACTGTTTTTT
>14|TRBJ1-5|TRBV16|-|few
CASQSRNSNQPQHF
TGTGCCTCGCAATCGCGGAATAGCAATCAGCCCCAGCATTTT
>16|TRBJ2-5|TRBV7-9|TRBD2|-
CASSLKGLRREETQYF
TGTGCCAGCAGCTTAAAAGGACTACGGCGGGAGGAGACCCAGTACTTC
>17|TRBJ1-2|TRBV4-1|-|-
CASSHEKRANTNYGYTF
TGCGCCAGCAGCCATGAAAAGAGGGCAAATACTAACTATGGCTACACCTTC
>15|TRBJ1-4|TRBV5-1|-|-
CASRQQPGGNEKLFF
TGCGCCAGCAGGCAACAGCCAGGCGGGAATGAAAAACTGTTTTTT
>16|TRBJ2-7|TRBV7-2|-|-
CASSLVLRSSGNEQYF
TGTGCCAGCAGCTTAGTGCTTAGGAGCTCCGGGAACGAGCAGTACTTC
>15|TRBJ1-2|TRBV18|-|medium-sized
CASSPGTSAGYGYTF
TGTGCCAGCTCGCCCGGGACTTCCGCGGGGTATGGCTACACCTTC
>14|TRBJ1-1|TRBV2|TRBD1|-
CASRTGGRYTEAFF
TGTGCCTCCCGGACAGGGGGCAGATACACTGAAGCTTTCTTT
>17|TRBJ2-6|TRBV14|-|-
CASSPNDRISGANVLTF
TGTGCCAGCAGCCCGAACGACAGGATCTCTGGGGCCAACGTCCTGACTTTC
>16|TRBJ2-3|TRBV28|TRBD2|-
CASSLGPLAGADTQYF
TGTGCCAGCAGTTTGGGCCCCCTAGCGGGAGCAGATACGCAGTATTTT
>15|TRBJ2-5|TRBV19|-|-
CASSMEGGPRKTQYF
TGTGCCAGTAGTATGGAGGGAGGTCCTCGGAAGACCCAGTACTTC
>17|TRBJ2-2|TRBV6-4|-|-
CASSDGVGGMDTGELFF
TGTGCCAGCAGTGACGGCGTAGGGGGGATGGACACCGGGGAGCTGTTTTTT
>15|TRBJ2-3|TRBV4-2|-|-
CASSQGGQNTDTQYF
TGTGCCAGCAGCCAAGGGGGCCAGAACACAGATACGCAGTATTTT
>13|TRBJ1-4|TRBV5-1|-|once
CASSLPAVEKLFF
TGCGCCAGCAGCTTGCCGGCAGTTGAAAAACTGTTTTTT
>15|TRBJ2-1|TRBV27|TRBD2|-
CASSLRAGGANEQFF
TGTGCCAGCAGTTTAAGGGCGGGAGGGGCCAATGAGCAGTTCTTC
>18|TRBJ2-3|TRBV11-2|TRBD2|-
CASSLVGLAGAFTDTQYF
TGTGCCAGCAGCTTAGTGGGACTAGCGGGGGCCTTCACAGATACGCAGTATTTT
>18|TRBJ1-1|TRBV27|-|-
CASSLSTRSASQGSEAFF
TGTGCCAGCAGTTTATCGACGCGATCCGCCTCCCAAGGGTCTGAAGCTTTCTTT
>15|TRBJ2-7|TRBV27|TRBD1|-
CASSSPGTGGREQYF
TGTGCCAGCAGCTCCCCCGGGACAGGGGGCCGCGAGCAGTACTTC
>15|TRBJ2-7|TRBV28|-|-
CASSLAAGRSYEQYF
TGTGCCAGCAGTTTAGCGGCAGGGAGGTCCTACGAGCAGTACTTC
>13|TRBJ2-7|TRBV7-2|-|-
CASSASEYYEQYF
TGTGCCAGCAGCGCAAGTGAATACTACGAGCAGTACTTC